These 32 T cell receptor beta chains were all obtained from the same sample, sequenced in a study of immune evolution from preneoplasia to lung adenocarcinoma. Only in-frame clones appear in the TCRdb table, and some are missing; sequencing was by immunoSEQ multiplex PCR. The sample lists around 40,000 clones, 70% to 80% occurring once. The specimen sequenced was FFPE invasive lung adenocarcinoma tissue. The origin of the receptors is a person between 55 and 69 years old with lung adenocarcinoma.

V gene TRBV6-5 combines with J gene TRBJ2-5; possibly TRBD1 for D (5 bases). The ends were cut back, 6 bases at V and 4 bases at J, with 18 bases in the middle. In germline, CDR1 is MNHEY, CDR2 SVGAGI. This CDR3 region has 15 residues. CDR3 sequence reads: CASRRPGRGSETQYF. CDR3 DNA sequence: TGTGCCAGCAGGCGGCCCGGAAGGGGCTCAGAGACCCAGTACTTC.

This clone was counted once. The chain employs TRBV19 and TRBJ2-1; 10 bases match TRBD2. With V trimmed by 7 bases and J by 5 bases, 14 bases remained unmatched. Germline CDR1 is LNHDA and CDR2 is SQIVND (reference sequence). The CDR3 sequence is 17 residues long. This chain's CDR3 is CASIPPGVAGGNNEQFF. CDR3 in DNA: TGTGCCAGTATCCCCCCTGGGGTAGCGGGAGGTAACAATGAGCAGTTCTTC.

The chain combines TRBV7-2 with TRBJ2-7; D perhaps matches TRBD1 (7 bases). Germline V gene lookup returns CDR1 SGHTA and CDR2 FQGNSA. Trimming left V 2 bases short and J 6 bases short, with 11 bases between. The CDR3 runs to 13 residues. In DNA form, the CDR3 reads TGTGCCAGCAGCTTAATGCAGGGGGGCGAGCAGTACTTC. The encoded protein is CASSLMQGGEQYF.

The chain links TRBV5-1 to TRBJ2-3; 10 bases match TRBD2. Germline CDR1 and CDR2: SGHRS and YFSETQ. The CDR3 totals 15 residues. V lost 5 bases and J lost 0; bases outside the gene matches: 3. In DNA, the CDR3 is TGCGCCAGCAGGGGGACTAGCGTGAGCACAGATACGCAGTATTTT. It encodes CASRGTSVSTDTQYF.

The chain combines TRBV5-1 with TRBJ2-1; 9 positions agree with TRBD2. Germline V gives CDR1 SGHRS, CDR2 YFSETQ. V dropped 6 bases and J dropped 9; count of bases not matched to a gene: 10. The CDR3 is 14 residues long. The CDR3: CASKQASGTPEQFF. CDR3 DNA sequence: TGCGCCAGCAAACAGGCTAGCGGGACCCCTGAGCAGTTCTTC.

V usage is TRBV5-6 and J usage is TRBJ1-1, with D tentatively TRBD1 (5 bases). Trimming stripped 1 base from V and 0 bases from J, with 13 bases between. CDR3 size: 16 residues. The germline CDR1 and CDR2 sequences are SGHDT and YYEEEE. CDR3 sequence: CASSLWTGTLNTEAFF. CDR3 DNA: TGTGCCAGCAGCTTGTGGACCGGGACTTTGAACACTGAAGCTTTCTTT.

This clone was observed a handful of times. The V gene is TRBV30, the J gene TRBJ1-1; TRBD1 aligns across 7 bases. Germline assignment: CDR1 GTSNPN and CDR2 SVGIG (reference sequence). This CDR3 has 13 residues. The V and J ends lost 0 bases and 5 bases, in that order; junction bases with no gene match: 3. CDR3 sequence reads: CAWSVTGETEAFF. CDR3 nucleotide sequence: TGTGCCTGGAGTGTAACAGGGGAGACTGAAGCTTTCTTT. The full variable domain, rest sourced from reference TRBV30 and TRBJ1-1, is SQTIHQWPATLVQPVGSPLSLECTVEGTSNPNLYWYRQAAGRGLQLLFYSVGIGQISSEVPQNLSASRPQDRQFILSSKKLLLSDSGFYLCAWSVTGETEAFFGQGTRLTVV.

This clone was picked up a small number of times. V is TRBV6-5 and J is TRBJ1-5; D gene unclear. The CDR3 sequence is 15 residues long. V was trimmed by 4 bases and J by 0 bases, leaving 10 bases between them. The germline V gene has CDR1 MNHEY and CDR2 SVGAGI. The CDR3 DNA is TGTGCCAGCAGTTCGTACGGGCTTAGCAATCAGCCCCAGCATTTT. This gives the protein CASSSYGLSNQPQHF.

The gene calls are TRBV6-6 and TRBJ2-1; D may be TRBD1 or TRBD2 (6 bases each). V shed 7 bases and J shed 7 bases, with 20 bases lying between them. The germline gives CDR1 MNHNY, CDR2 SVGAGI (reference sequence). The CDR3 runs 15 residues. The CDR3: CASTNWGANGNEQFF. The CDR3, as DNA: TGTGCCAGCACCAATTGGGGGGCGAATGGTAATGAGCAGTTCTTC.

This chain uses TRBV7-8 with TRBJ1-2, with a possible D match to TRBD1 (5 bases). The length of the CDR3 is 13 residues. The V and J ends lost 7 bases and 2 bases respectively, with 11 bases between them. Germline V CDR1 and CDR2: SGHVS, FQNEAQ. The CDR3 loop is CASTERGNYGYTF. The DNA of the CDR3 is TGTGCCAGCACCGAACGGGGGAACTATGGCTACACCTTC.

Judged by abundance, this clone is large. V gene TRBV9 combines with J gene TRBJ2-3, with TRBD1 matching over 8 bases. CDR3 size: 16 residues. V shed 4 bases, J shed 4 bases, and the junction held 11 bases outside the gene matches. Germline CDR1 and CDR2: SGDLS and YYNGEE. The CDR3 DNA follows: TGTGCCAGCAGCTTTTACGGGACAGGTGGCCCAGATACGCAGTATTTT. It yields the protein CASSFYGTGGPDTQYF.

V gene TRBV19 combines with J gene TRBJ1-2; tentatively, D is TRBD1 (5 bases). Germline values: CDR1 LNHDA, CDR2 SQIVND (reference sequence). Trimming cost V 6 bases and J 4 bases, with 9 bases left between them. This CDR3 region has 12 residues. The CDR3 nucleotides read TGTGCCAGTAGCGGGGCGGCCTATGGCTACACCTTC. This translates into CASSGAAYGYTF.

This clone is classed as medium-sized. This chain uses TRBV11-2 with TRBJ2-3; a possible D gene is TRBD1 (5 bases). The V end was cut by 3 bases, the J end by 0 bases, with 13 bases between. Per germline, CDR1 SGHAT and CDR2 FQNNGV. The CDR3 runs to 16 residues. The CDR3 nucleotides read TGTGCCAGCAGCTTCTACAGGAGCACTAGCACAGATACGCAGTATTTT. Translated: CASSFYRSTSTDTQYF.

In its sample, this clone was seen once. The chain employs TRBV11-2 and TRBJ1-2, with no clear D. The CDR3 spans 13 residues. V lost 0 bases and J 4 bases, leaving 6 bases between the germline ends. CDR1 is SGHAT and CDR2 is FQNNGV in the germline V gene. The CDR3 loop is CASSLDVAYGYTF. DNA of the CDR3: TGTGCCAGCAGCTTAGATGTGGCCTATGGCTACACCTTC.

This chain uses TRBV27 with TRBJ2-1, with D possibly TRBD1 on 5 matching bases. Trimming cost V 8 bases and J 6 bases, with 23 bases left between them. From germline, CDR1 is MNHEY and CDR2 SMNVEV (reference sequence). The CDR3 consists of 16 residues. This chain's CDR3 is CASRRETAFLGNEQFF. CDR3 bases: TGTGCCAGCCGCCGTGAGACAGCCTTCCTGGGCAATGAGCAGTTCTTC.

CDR3 region: CASSLTGRRSTDTQYF. DNA for the CDR3: TGTGCCAGCAGTCTAACGGGGCGCAGGAGCACAGATACGCAGTATTTT. The chain joins TRBV27 to TRBJ2-3, with D tentatively TRBD1 or TRBD2 (5 bases each). V was cut by 5 bases and J by 0 bases, with 15 bases left in between. The length of the CDR3 is 16 residues. Germline V gives CDR1 MNHEY, CDR2 SMNVEV (reference sequence).

In its sample, this clone was seen a few times. The rearrangement joins TRBV28 to TRBJ2-1, with 11 bases fitting TRBD2. V gave up 3 bases and J gave up 0 bases; unmatched junction bases: 4. This CDR3 region has 17 residues. Germline CDR1 and CDR2: MDHEN and SYDVKM. CDR3 bases: TGTGCCAGCAGTTTCTCTAGCGGGAGGCCCTCCTACAATGAGCAGTTCTTC. Translating it yields CASSFSSGRPSYNEQFF. Together with reference TRBV28 and TRBJ2-1, the CDR3 gives the full variable domain: DVKVTQSSRYLVKRTGEKVFLECVQDMDHENMFWYRQDPGLGLRLIYFSYDVKMKEKGDIPEGYSVSREKKERFSLILESASTNQTSMYLCASSFSSGRPSYNEQFFGPGTRLTVL.

The chain is built from TRBV2 and TRBJ1-3; D gene ambiguous. This CDR3 contains 13 residues. The V gene's germline CDR1 is SNHLY and CDR2 FYNNEI. Trimming pared 1 base from V and 1 base from J, leaving 2 bases between. The CDR3 reads CASSEESGNTIYF. The CDR3 DNA sequence: TGTGCCAGCAGTGAAGAGTCTGGAAACACCATATATTTT.

The chain joins TRBV2 to TRBJ2-7; D may be TRBD1 (6 bases). Germline loops: CDR1 SNHLY, CDR2 FYNNEI. V gave up 7 bases and J gave up 4 bases, with 17 bases separating them. This CDR3 region has 14 residues. Here the CDR3 reads CASTQGRMMYEQYF. CDR3 sequence (DNA): TGTGCCAGCACTCAGGGGCGTATGATGTACGAGCAGTACTTC.

CDR3: CASARTDPNEKLFF. CDR3 bases: TGCGCCAGCGCGCGGACAGACCCTAATGAAAAACTGTTTTTT. The rearrangement uses TRBV5-1 and TRBJ1-4; TRBD1 is a possible D gene (6 bases). Trimming took 7 bases from V and 3 from J, leaving 13 bases between them. Germline CDR1 and CDR2: SGHRS and YFSETQ. The CDR3 runs 14 residues.

The chain uses TRBV7-2 and TRBJ2-5, with 7 nucleotides matching TRBD1. V lost 2 bases and J lost 2; bases outside the gene matches: 2. Germline V lookup: CDR1 SGHTA, CDR2 FQGNSA. The CDR3 length is 14 residues. The DNA for the CDR3 is TGTGCCAGCAGCTTACGACAGGGTCAAGAGACCCAGTACTTC. Protein sequence: CASSLRQGQETQYF. The full variable domain, in which reference TRBV7-2 and TRBJ2-5 provide the parts outside the CDR3, is GAGVSQSPSNKVTEKGKDVELRCDPISGHTALYWYRQSLGQGLEFLIYFQGNSAPDKSGLPSDRFSAERTGGSVSTLTIQRTQQEDSAVYLCASSLRQGQETQYFGPGTRLLVL.

The J gene is TRBJ2-7, the V gene TRBV28; 7 bases align to TRBD2. The CDR3 sequence is 11 residues long. Per the germline V gene, CDR1 is MDHEN and CDR2 is SYDVKM. Unmatched junction bases numbered 3, after V lost 6 bases and J lost 7 bases. CDR3: CASSSRGEQYF. Here the CDR3 DNA reads TGTGCCAGCAGCTCGCGGGGGGAGCAGTACTTC.

This chain joins TRBV4-2 and TRBJ2-2; no clear D. The CDR3 spans 16 residues. In germline, CDR1 is LGHNA, CDR2 YNFKEQ. V was pared by 3 bases and J by 0 bases, with 11 bases between. CDR3 region: CASSHVVGSNTGELFF. The CDR3 nucleotides are TGTGCCAGCAGCCACGTGGTAGGGTCGAACACCGGGGAGCTGTTTTTT.

The V gene is TRBV11-2, the J gene TRBJ2-1, with D uncertain. Between the trimmed V and J ends, which lost 5 bases and 2 bases, there was a span of 13 bases. Germline CDR1 SGHAT, CDR2 FQNNGV. The CDR3 consists of 15 residues. CDR3 amino acids: CASSPRPYTYNEQFF. DNA for the CDR3: TGTGCCAGCAGCCCGAGACCGTATACCTACAATGAGCAGTTCTTC.

V is TRBV30 and J is TRBJ1-2; 9 nucleotides line up with TRBD1. This CDR3 comprises 16 residues. CDR1 is GTSNPN, CDR2 SVGIG, per germline (reference sequence). Unmatched junction bases numbered 6, after V lost 0 bases and J lost 1 base. The CDR3 sequence: CAWSVLAGQGNYGYTF. CDR3 sequence (DNA): TGTGCCTGGAGTGTTCTAGCGGGACAGGGTAACTATGGCTACACCTTC.

The J gene is TRBJ1-5, the V gene TRBV7-2; the D gene is possibly TRBD1 (6 bases). Germline V CDR1 and CDR2: SGHTA, FQGNSA. CDR3 length: 15 amino acids. V lost 2 bases, J lost 5 bases, and 13 bases lay in between. The CDR3 nucleotides are TGTGCCAGCAGCTTACGCCAGGGGCCGGATCAGCCCCAGCATTTT. Translating it yields CASSLRQGPDQPQHF.

The genes are TRBV11-3 and TRBJ2-1; the D is unclear. The CDR3 is 15 amino acids. Germline V CDR1 and CDR2: SGHNT, YENEEA. V lost 0 bases and J 6 bases, leaving 12 bases between the germline ends. CDR3 loop: CASSLDGSWINEQFF. CDR3 coding DNA: TGTGCCAGCAGCTTAGACGGCTCCTGGATCAATGAGCAGTTCTTC.

The chain combines TRBV4-1 with TRBJ2-3; TRBD1 or TRBD2 may be the D gene (5 bases each). Deletions cut 0 bases from V and 6 bases from J, with 13 bases between. The CDR3 loop spans 15 amino acids. Per germline, CDR1 MGHRA and CDR2 YSYEKL. CDR3 sequence (DNA): TGCGCCAGCAGCCAAGATTCCGGGACGAAGGATACGCAGTATTTT. Translation gives CASSQDSGTKDTQYF.

V gene TRBV27 combines with J gene TRBJ2-7, with D possibly matching TRBD1 (7 bases). Looked up from germline, CDR1 is MNHEY and CDR2 is SMNVEV (reference sequence). The CDR3 is made up of 15 amino acids. Trimming left V 2 bases short and J 6 bases short, with 17 bases between. The CDR3 sequence: CASSLEGRGVFEQYF. The CDR3, as DNA: TGTGCCAGCAGTTTAGAGGGCAGGGGGGTCTTCGAGCAGTACTTC.

The genes are TRBV6-1 and TRBJ2-6; D perhaps matches TRBD1 (6 bases). The CDR3 is 16 amino acids. V lost 0 bases, J lost 0 bases, and 6 bases lay in between. CDR1 is MNHNS, CDR2 SASEGT, per germline. The CDR3 protein is CASSEAGHSGANVLTF. In DNA form, the CDR3 reads TGTGCCAGCAGTGAAGCGGGACACTCTGGGGCCAACGTCCTGACTTTC.

The rearrangement links TRBV7-6 to TRBJ2-3, with D maybe TRBD1 (5 bases). The ends were cut back, 3 bases at V and 6 bases at J, with 10 bases in the middle. CDR3 length equals 13 residues. CDR1 is SGHVS and CDR2 is FNYEAQ in the germline V gene. Here the CDR3 DNA reads TGTGCCAGCAGCTTCCAGGGTCCGGATACGCAGTATTTT. Translating it yields CASSFQGPDTQYF.

This clone is a singleton in its sample. The J gene is TRBJ2-1, the V gene TRBV7-9; 9 nucleotides agree with TRBD1. J gave up 7 bases and V 4 bases, and 8 bases lay outside the gene matches. Germline-derived CDR1 and CDR2 are SEHNR and FQNEAQ (reference sequence). The CDR3 contains 15 residues. The CDR3 DNA reads as TGTGCCAGCAGCTCGACAGGGGGTAAGGGGAATGAGCAGTTCTTC. This gives the protein CASSSTGGKGNEQFF.